What follows are 26 T cell receptor beta chains derived from one specimen sequenced in a study of OX40 agonist ivuxolimab in advanced cancers. Profiled with immunoSEQ multiplex PCR; TCRdb holds only in-frame clones, not every one. The sample yields 65,000 to 70,000 clones, about three quarters seen once. Sequencing was performed on CD4+ or CD8+ T cells sorted from blood, taken in a trial of the OX40 agonist ivuxolimab. The source is an adult with an advanced solid tumor such as melanoma, head and neck, liver or kidney cancer.

J is TRBJ1-3 and V is TRBV5-6; D might be TRBD1 (6 bases). The germline V gene has CDR1 SGHDT and CDR2 YYEEEE. Trimming pared 4 bases from V and 6 bases from J, leaving 17 bases between. The CDR3 is made up of 15 amino acids. CDR3 in DNA: TGTGCCAGCAGCGTCCAGGGGCTTTCGGTAAACACCATATATTTT. Translation: CASSVQGLSVNTIYF.

This chain joins TRBV27 and TRBJ2-2; 7 nucleotides agree with TRBD1. The junction had 11 bases not matched to a gene; V was cut back by 7 bases and J by 0 bases. CDR1 MNHEY and CDR2 SMNVEV come from the germline V gene (reference sequence). The CDR3 extends over 17 amino acids. The CDR3 sequence: CASTRGLDRPNTGELFF. CDR3 DNA: TGTGCCAGCACAAGGGGGTTGGACAGGCCGAACACCGGGGAGCTGTTTTTT.

The chain joins TRBV2 to TRBJ1-1, with a tentative D call TRBD1 (6 bases). The CDR3 runs to 16 residues. The germline V gene encodes CDR1 SNHLY and CDR2 FYNNEI. With 2 bases removed from V and 3 bases from J, the gap between germline ends came to 16 bases. Here the CDR3 reads CASSESLGGRDTEAFF. CDR3 bases: TGTGCCAGCAGTGAATCGCTAGGGGGGAGAGACACTGAAGCTTTCTTT.

Here the CDR3 DNA reads TGTGCCAGCAGTCGACAGGGTTCTAACTATGGCTACACCTTC. This encodes CASSRQGSNYGYTF. The chain is built from TRBV6-5 and TRBJ1-2; 7 bases fit TRBD1. In germline, CDR1 is MNHEY, CDR2 SVGAGI. V trimming: 5 bases; J trimming: 0 bases; junction bases outside the gene matches: 3. The CDR3 has 14 amino acids.

This clone has a handful of counts. In DNA, the CDR3 is TGTGCCAGCAGCTTACTGCCCTCCTACGAGCAGTACTTC. Its protein is CASSLLPSYEQYF. The chain uses TRBV11-2 and TRBJ2-7; no firm D call. With 2 bases removed from V and 0 bases from J, the gap between germline ends came to 5 bases. Germline-derived CDR1 and CDR2 are SGHAT and FQNNGV. This CDR3 region has 13 residues.

This clone was seen a handful of times. The V gene is TRBV30, the J gene TRBJ1-5; no reliable D call. The CDR3 spans 14 residues. V gave up 0 bases and J gave up 2 bases, with 8 bases separating them. CDR1 and CDR2 (germline): GTSNPN, SVGIG (reference sequence). The DNA for the CDR3 is TGTGCCTGGAGTGTCGGGGTGGGCAATCAGCCCCAGCATTTT. Amino acid sequence: CAWSVGVGNQPQHF.

The chain combines TRBV2 with TRBJ1-2, with TRBD1 matching over 7 bases. Germline V lookup: CDR1 SNHLY, CDR2 FYNNEI. After removal of 2 bases from V and 8 bases from J, the junction contained 8 bases not matched to a gene. The CDR3 runs 14 residues. For the CDR3, the DNA is TGTGCCAGCAGTGAAACAGGGGAAGTACAAGGCTACACCTTC. Translating it yields CASSETGEVQGYTF.

This sequence joins TRBV5-6 and TRBJ1-2; D remains unclear. This CDR3 is built from 15 residues. CDR1 SGHDT and CDR2 YYEEEE come from the germline V gene. V lost 4 bases, J lost 0 bases, and 13 bases lay in between. CDR3 amino acids: CASSLHSGANYGYTF. CDR3 nucleotide sequence: TGTGCCAGCAGCCTACACTCGGGCGCTAACTATGGCTACACCTTC. Full variable domain (rest looked up from reference TRBV5-6 and TRBJ1-2): DAGVTQSPTHLIKTRGQQVTLRCSPKSGHDTVSWYQQALGQGPQFIFQYYEEEERQRGNFPDRFSGHQFPNYSSELNVNALLLGDSALYLCASSLHSGANYGYTFGSGTRLTVV.

The chain uses TRBV4-1 and TRBJ2-6; 8 bases are shared with TRBD1. CDR1 and CDR2 (germline): MGHRA, YSYEKL. With V trimmed by 5 bases and J by 4 bases, 7 bases remained unmatched. This CDR3 spans 16 amino acids. The CDR3 DNA is TGCGCCAGCAGCTTATCGACAGGGGCAGGGGCCAACGTCCTGACTTTC. It is translated as CASSLSTGAGANVLTF.

The count of this clone is one. This chain links TRBV7-6 with TRBJ1-3; D not certain. The CDR3 loop spans 15 amino acids. Trimming stripped 4 bases from V and 0 bases from J, with 10 bases between. CDR1 and CDR2 from the germline V gene are SGHVS and FNYEAQ. The CDR3 sequence: CASSSYESSGNTIYF. The CDR3 region has the DNA TGTGCCAGCAGCTCTTACGAGAGCTCTGGAAACACCATATATTTT.

The chain joins TRBV5-8 to TRBJ2-2; 9 nucleotides agree with TRBD2. The germline V gene encodes CDR1 SGHTS and CDR2 YDEGEE. V gave up 0 bases and J gave up 4 bases; unmatched junction bases: 1. The CDR3 has 15 amino acids. DNA for the CDR3: TGTGCCAGCAGCTTGGGACTAGCGGTCACCGGGGAGCTGTTTTTT. Translating it yields CASSLGLAVTGELFF.

The gene calls are TRBV10-1 and TRBJ1-2; unclear D gene. Trimming cost V 4 bases and J 3 bases, with 9 bases left between them. Germline assignment: CDR1 WNHNN and CDR2 SYGVQD (reference sequence). The CDR3 extends over 13 amino acids. CDR3 loop: CASSAEGDYGYTF. CDR3 sequence (DNA): TGCGCCAGCAGTGCCGAGGGTGACTATGGCTACACCTTC.

The chain has TRBV5-5 and TRBJ2-3; 10 bases align to TRBD2. Germline V gene data show CDR1 as SGHKS and CDR2 as YYEKEE (reference sequence). The CDR3 contains 14 residues. After removal of 4 bases from V and 5 bases from J, the junction contained 4 bases not matched to a gene. CDR3 residues: CASSPVAGGDTQYF. CDR3 nucleotides: TGTGCCAGCAGCCCCGTAGCGGGAGGAGATACGCAGTATTTT.

This rearrangement joins TRBV10-1 to TRBJ2-7, with TRBD1 identical over 7 bases. Germline V lookup: CDR1 WNHNN, CDR2 SYGVQD (reference sequence). CDR3 length: 14 residues. The V and J ends lost 0 bases and 6 bases, in that order; junction bases with no gene match: 5. The CDR3 protein is CASSESRQGGEQYF. The CDR3 region has the DNA TGCGCCAGCAGTGAGTCGAGACAGGGTGGCGAGCAGTACTTC.

This clone was counted only a few times. The same CDR3 also results from other DNA sequences found in this sample. This chain links TRBV7-9 with TRBJ2-5, with D possibly TRBD2 on 6 matching bases. Per germline, CDR1 SEHNR and CDR2 FQNEAQ (reference sequence). The germline V and J ends were trimmed by 6 bases and 2 bases, with 25 bases remaining between them. This CDR3 comprises 18 residues. The CDR3 here is CASRFGPPPGRGQETQYF. The DNA for the CDR3 is TGTGCCAGCAGGTTTGGTCCCCCCCCCGGGCGGGGTCAAGAGACCCAGTACTTC.

In its sample, this clone was seen a few times. J is TRBJ1-1 and V is TRBV14, with D maybe TRBD1 (6 bases). In germline, CDR1 is SGHDN, CDR2 FVKESK. CDR3 size: 13 residues. V was pared by 8 bases and J by 0 bases, with 10 bases between. The CDR3: CASAGHLNTEAFF. As DNA, the CDR3 is TGTGCCAGCGCGGGACACTTGAACACTGAAGCTTTCTTT.

This chain joins TRBV18 and TRBJ2-3; 11 bases match TRBD2. CDR1 and CDR2 (germline): KGHSH, LQKENI. V trimming: 6 bases; J trimming: 5 bases; junction bases outside the gene matches: 4. This CDR3 region has 14 residues. The DNA of the CDR3 is TGTGCCAGCTCGGCAGGACTAGCGGGAGATACGCAGTATTTT. Protein sequence: CASSAGLAGDTQYF.

This rearrangement joins TRBV30 to TRBJ1-3; 7 nucleotides line up with TRBD1. V dropped 2 bases and J dropped 3; count of bases not matched to a gene: 7. Germline V lookup: CDR1 GTSNPN, CDR2 SVGIG (reference sequence). The CDR3 extends over 15 amino acids. CDR3 protein: CAWSQNQGVGNTIYF. In DNA, the CDR3 is TGTGCCTGGAGTCAAAATCAGGGGGTTGGAAACACCATATATTTT.

The rearrangement uses TRBV2 and TRBJ1-2; D is possibly TRBD1 (5 bases). The CDR3 length is 14 residues. Germline values: CDR1 SNHLY, CDR2 FYNNEI. V was clipped by 0 bases and J by 3 bases, with 8 bases between them. The CDR3 DNA reads TGTGCCAGCAGTGAAGCGACAGCACACTATGGCTACACCTTC. Amino acid sequence: CASSEATAHYGYTF.

The genes are TRBV2 and TRBJ1-4, with TRBD1 as a possible D gene (6 bases). The V gene's germline CDR1 is SNHLY and CDR2 FYNNEI. The CDR3 is made up of 16 amino acids. Trimming left V 6 bases short and J 4 bases short, with 18 bases between. The CDR3 region is CASRNTGPGDNEKLFF. Here the CDR3 DNA reads TGTGCCAGCAGGAATACAGGGCCGGGGGATAATGAAAAACTGTTTTTT.

The gene calls are TRBV28 and TRBJ2-7, with TRBD1 matching 7 bases. Germline loops: CDR1 MDHEN, CDR2 SYDVKM. V shed 3 bases, J shed 2 bases, and the junction held 4 bases outside the gene matches. This CDR3 spans 14 amino acids. The CDR3 protein is CASSFFQGAYEQYF. CDR3 coding DNA: TGTGCCAGCAGTTTTTTTCAGGGGGCCTACGAGCAGTACTTC.

This clone was seen a single time. This chain uses TRBV2 with TRBJ1-1, with a tentative D call TRBD1 (5 bases). CDR1 and CDR2 from the germline V gene are SNHLY and FYNNEI. This CDR3 region has 13 residues. The V end was cut by 4 bases, the J end by 8 bases, with 14 bases between. The CDR3 loop is CASSASSDIEAFF. CDR3 in DNA: TGTGCCAGCAGTGCTTCGTCGGACATCGAAGCTTTCTTT.

The chain couples TRBV5-1 to TRBJ2-1; D remains unclear. Trimming stripped 0 bases from V and 8 bases from J, with 12 bases between. Germline CDR1 reads SGHRS; CDR2 reads YFSETQ. This CDR3 is 14 amino acids long. The CDR3 region is CASSLASRQYEQFF. The CDR3 coding sequence is TGCGCCAGCAGCTTGGCCTCCAGGCAATATGAGCAGTTCTTC.

This chain links TRBV21-1 with TRBJ1-2; no check of the table's D call, TRBD1, against the DNA was made. TRBV21-1 is reported as a pseudogene. This CDR3 has 16 amino acids. CDR3 protein: CASNQFGQGVNYGYTF. The CDR3 coding sequence is TGTGCCAGCAACCAATTTGGACAGGGAGTTAACTATGGCTACACCTTC.

This chain links TRBV11-2 with TRBJ2-6; no reliable D call. The CDR3 covers 13 residues. Per germline, CDR1 SGHAT and CDR2 FQNNGV. The germline V and J ends were trimmed by 5 bases and 4 bases, with 6 bases remaining between them. CDR3 protein: CASSLGGANVLTF. The CDR3 region has the DNA TGTGCCAGCAGCCTTGGGGGGGCCAACGTCCTGACTTTC.

The V and J genes are TRBV19 and TRBJ2-7; 7 positions agree with TRBD1. The CDR3 is made up of 15 amino acids. CDR1 and CDR2 (germline): LNHDA, SQIVND (reference sequence). Trimming removed 4 bases from V and 6 bases from J; junction bases left unmatched: 12. In DNA, the CDR3 is TGTGCCAGTAGTAGCCCCGGGACAGCCGAGGGCGAGCAGTACTTC. Its protein product is CASSSPGTAEGEQYF.